These 20 T cell receptor beta chains came from one sample sequenced in a study of CD8 T cells in ankylosing spondylitis (dated by TCRdb to 2015 to 2018). The library was prepared using 5' RACE. Sequencing was performed on an Illumina HiSeq 2500. TCRdb passed the public sequencing reads through fastp at Q25 and MiXCR, retaining productive beta sequences. Rows matching on CDR3 protein sequence are summarized as one entry with the most common DNA and genes. The sample includes about 270,000 distinct CDR3 sequences, with roughly 32% observed a single time. The leading ten clones occupy 3.5% to 4.5% of the sample. Sequenced sample: blood, either unsorted or a sorted T cell fraction (not recorded which). Every receptor here comes from a male donor with ankylosing spondylitis or in good health (not recorded which).

The chain joins TRBV10-3 to TRBJ2-3; no clear D gene. The V gene lost 0 bases and the J gene lost 4 bases, with 5 bases spanning the gap. The CDR3 contains 13 residues. Germline assignment: CDR1 ENHRY and CDR2 SYGVKD. The CDR3, as DNA: TGTGCCATCAGTGAGTCGGACCCAGATACGCAGTATTTT. Residues: CAISESDPDTQYF.

V usage is TRBV6-1 and J usage is TRBJ1-2, with 7 bases that match TRBD1. V gave up 6 bases and J gave up 5 bases; unmatched junction bases: 15. CDR3 length: 16 residues. Germline V gene data show CDR1 as MNHNS and CDR2 as SASEGT. CDR3 residues: CASRPHNDRDSYGYTF. CDR3 nucleotide sequence: TGTGCCAGCAGACCGCATAACGACAGGGATTCATATGGCTACACCTTC.

The chain links TRBV10-3 to TRBJ2-1; 9 positions match TRBD1. Germline V gives CDR1 ENHRY, CDR2 SYGVKD. This CDR3 contains 15 residues. V was pared by 8 bases and J by 4 bases, with 9 bases of the junction left unmatched. The CDR3 loop is CAIEPGTGHYNEQFF. The CDR3 nucleotides are TGTGCCATCGAACCCGGGACAGGGCATTACAATGAGCAGTTCTTC.

Only a few counts were recorded for this clonotype. The V gene is TRBV4-2, the J gene TRBJ2-3; D gene ambiguous. Germline V gene sequence: CDR1 LGHNA, CDR2 YNFKEQ. The CDR3 consists of 17 residues. V lost 0 bases, J lost 0 bases, and 13 bases lay in between. The CDR3 DNA sequence: TGTGCCAGCAGCCAAGAAGCCGATTGGGGTAGCACAGATACGCAGTATTTT. Protein product: CASSQEADWGSTDTQYF.

This sequence joins TRBV3-1 and TRBJ1-4; no firm D call. The germline V gene encodes CDR1 LGHDT and CDR2 YNNKEL (reference sequence). Trimming took 3 bases from V and 7 from J, leaving 15 bases between them. The CDR3 is 15 residues long. In nucleotides, the CDR3 is TGTGCCAGCAGCCATAGATACGGGTTTAGTGAAAAACTGTTTTTT. Translated: CASSHRYGFSEKLFF.

V usage is TRBV28 and J usage is TRBJ1-2; D perhaps matches TRBD1 (6 bases). Germline assignment: CDR1 MDHEN and CDR2 SYDVKM. The CDR3 consists of 14 residues. Trimming shortened V by 4 bases and J by 3 bases, and 12 bases separated the two germline ends. The CDR3 sequence is CASSSLGGDYGYTF. The DNA for the CDR3 is TGTGCCAGCAGTTCCCTGGGGGGCGACTATGGCTACACCTTC.

This clonotype was counted only a few times. CDR3 region: CSAYKGQGWDYEQYF. The DNA for the CDR3 is TGCAGTGCCTACAAAGGACAGGGTTGGGACTACGAGCAGTACTTC. The chain links TRBV20-1 to TRBJ2-7; 8 bases align to TRBD1. Losses at the gene ends were 6 bases for V and 3 bases for J; bases not matched to a gene: 13. Per germline, CDR1 DFQATT and CDR2 SNEGSKA (reference sequence). The length of the CDR3 is 15 residues.

The chain recombines TRBV5-1 with TRBJ1-2; D is unclear. This CDR3 is built from 13 residues. The germline V gene has CDR1 SGHRS and CDR2 YFSETQ. The V end was cut by 0 bases, the J end by 4 bases, with 7 bases between. In DNA, the CDR3 is TGCGCCAGCAGCTTGGTGGAACCCTATGGCTACACCTTC. It encodes CASSLVEPYGYTF. The complete variable domain, with remaining parts taken from reference TRBV5-1 and TRBJ1-2, reads KAGVTQTPRYLIKTRGQQVTLSCSPISGHRSVSWYQQTPGQGLQFLFEYFSETQRNKGNFPGRFSGRQFSNSRSEMNVSTLELGDSALYLCASSLVEPYGYTFGSGTRLTVV.

This clonotype was counted a few times. The chain combines TRBV29-1 with TRBJ1-2, with D maybe TRBD1 (5 bases). Germline values: CDR1 SQVTM, CDR2 ANQGSEA. V gave up 1 base and J gave up 0 bases, with 12 bases separating them. This CDR3 is 15 amino acids long. In nucleotides, the CDR3 is TGCAGCGTTGAAGTCCGAGACAGAGCTAACTATGGCTACACCTTC. Its protein is CSVEVRDRANYGYTF.

This clonotype has a handful of counts. This chain joins TRBV20-1 and TRBJ1-3; D unclear. The CDR3 is 13 residues long. Trimming took 3 bases from V and 0 from J, leaving 6 bases between them. Germline CDR1 and CDR2: DFQATT and SNEGSKA (reference sequence). CDR3 bases: TGCAGTGCTAGTAGCGCCTCTGGAAACACCATATATTTT. Its translation is CSASSASGNTIYF.

This clonotype was recorded a few times. The chain links TRBV10-3 to TRBJ2-7; D possibly corresponds to TRBD1 (6 bases). The CDR3 loop spans 15 amino acids. CDR1 is ENHRY and CDR2 is SYGVKD in the germline V gene. The V end was cut by 6 bases, the J end by 3 bases, with 18 bases between. CDR3 bases: TGTGCCATCAGAGACCGGGTTACAGGGAACTACGAGCAGTACTTC. It specifies CAIRDRVTGNYEQYF.

The chain joins TRBV20-1 to TRBJ2-7; D may be TRBD2 (7 bases). Trimming stripped 0 bases from V and 3 bases from J, with 12 bases between. The CDR3 length is 14 residues. Germline assignment: CDR1 DFQATT and CDR2 SNEGSKA (reference sequence). The CDR3 DNA is TGCAGTGCTAGAGATCGGGGGGCAGACTACGAGCAGTACTTC. This codes for CSARDRGADYEQYF.

The genes are TRBV20-1 and TRBJ2-5; D not certain. The CDR3 is made up of 13 amino acids. Germline CDR1 DFQATT, CDR2 SNEGSKA (reference sequence). V lost 2 bases, J lost 5 bases, and 12 bases lay in between. The CDR3 sequence: CSARSLLGETQYF. CDR3 nucleotide sequence: TGCAGTGCTAGATCTTTGTTAGGGGAGACCCAGTACTTC.

The chain joins TRBV9 to TRBJ1-1, with D perhaps TRBD1 (5 bases). Germline loops: CDR1 SGDLS, CDR2 YYNGEE. V lost 1 base, J lost 3 bases, and 16 bases lay in between. The length of the CDR3 is 16 residues. As DNA, the CDR3 is TGTGCCAGCAGCGTATCCCCCGTGGGAGGGGACACTGAAGCTTTCTTT. It is translated as CASSVSPVGGDTEAFF.

The CDR3 coding sequence is TGTGCCAGCAGTCCCGGACTACTTTCCGAGACCCAGTACTTC. Translation gives CASSPGLLSETQYF. This sequence joins TRBV12-3 or TRBV12-4 and TRBJ2-5; perhaps TRBD2 as D (6 bases). V was shortened by 5 bases and J by 5 bases, with 15 bases between the two germline ends. This CDR3 is built from 14 residues.

This clonotype was seen a handful of times. This chain links TRBV10-1 with TRBJ1-5, with D unresolved. Per germline, CDR1 WNHNN and CDR2 SYGVQD (reference sequence). The CDR3 runs to 14 residues. The V end was cut by 5 bases, the J end by 0 bases, with 8 bases between. CDR3: CASSLMISNQPQHF. Written as DNA, the CDR3 is TGCGCCAGCAGTCTCATGATTAGCAATCAGCCCCAGCATTTT.

The chain combines TRBV20-1 with TRBJ1-2; D call uncertain. Germline CDR1 DFQATT, CDR2 SNEGSKA (reference sequence). The CDR3 has 10 residues. The ends were cut back, 3 bases at V and 5 bases at J, with 4 bases in the middle. CDR3 loop: CSASGYGYTF. The CDR3 DNA follows: TGCAGTGCTAGCGGGTATGGCTACACCTTC.

This clonotype has more than one count but fewer than ten. CDR3 DNA sequence: TGTGCCATCAGTGACGGAGAAGACTATGGCTACACCTTC. Protein: CAISDGEDYGYTF. The chain employs TRBV10-3 and TRBJ1-2, with D unresolved. This CDR3 has 13 amino acids. Germline V lookup: CDR1 ENHRY, CDR2 SYGVKD. V was clipped by 3 bases and J by 3 bases, with 8 bases between them.

The chain is built from TRBV20-1 and TRBJ1-4, with D perhaps matching TRBD1 (5 bases). Germline loops: CDR1 DFQATT, CDR2 SNEGSKA (reference sequence). V dropped 1 base and J dropped 1 base, with 10 bases sitting between them. The CDR3 consists of 15 residues. CDR3 nucleotide sequence: TGCAGTGCTAGAGTGGAGGGGAGAACTAATGAAAAACTGTTTTTT. Translation gives CSARVEGRTNEKLFF.

There are a few counts of this clonotype. The chain is built from TRBV6-2 or TRBV6-3 and TRBJ2-7, with no clear D. From germline, CDR1 is MNHEY and CDR2 SVGEGT. V was shortened by 5 bases and J by 6 bases, with 17 bases between the two germline ends. The CDR3 has 14 residues. CDR3 region: CASSSTDEWGEQYF. The CDR3 nucleotides are TGTGCCAGCAGTAGCACGGATGAATGGGGCGAGCAGTACTTC.